The sequence of this T cell receptor beta chain was determined in a study of STAT5B mutations in CD4+ large granular lymphocyte leukemia. Patients had CD4+ T-LGLL, from Padova, Helsinki and Shinshu. Clones were sequenced by immunoSEQ multiplex PCR, and TCRdb holds only the in-frame ones, with some missing. Of 3,500 to 5,500 clones in the sample, around 80% were seen once. Points from the study as a whole: Patient CD4-sorted repertoires looked more clonal than healthy CD4+ repertoires, even without putative leukemic clones. 8/27 top patient clones versus 2/35 control clones were TRBV06-family. Approximately 25% of private leukemic clonotypes occurred rarely in other patients' non-leukemic repertoires.

Germline loops: CDR1 LNHDA, CDR2 SQIVND (reference sequence). The V gene lost 8 bases and the J gene lost 2 bases, with 9 bases spanning the gap. The length of the CDR3 is 12 residues. Comment on this clone: Its antigen is unknown.

This receptor was identified in a man in his 70s with CD4+ T-cell large granular lymphocyte leukemia. The chain recombines TRBV19 with TRBJ1-2, with D hard to call. Input material: PBMCs. The CDR3 sequence is CASEVRNYGYTF. CDR3 nucleotide sequence: TGTGCCAGTGAAGTACGCAACTATGGCTACACCTTC.